This T cell receptor beta chain was obtained from a study of monozygotic twins with inflammatory bowel disease. TCRdb reprocessed the 5' RACE reads; each CDR3 protein has one entry and no DNA is given. The sample has 400,000 to 500,000 distinct CDR3 sequences. CDR3 length: 14 amino acids. Findings of the study overall: Support for a single strong signal or clonotype associated with IBD was absent.

For this clonotype: Its cognate antigen is unknown.

The specimen sequenced was blood. The chain combines TRBV21-1 with TRBJ2-3. TRBV21-1 is termed a pseudogene. The receptor was derived from a human donor with ulcerative colitis or Crohn's disease, or a healthy co-twin of an affected twin (not recorded which). The CDR3 loop is CASSKGNSTDTQYF.